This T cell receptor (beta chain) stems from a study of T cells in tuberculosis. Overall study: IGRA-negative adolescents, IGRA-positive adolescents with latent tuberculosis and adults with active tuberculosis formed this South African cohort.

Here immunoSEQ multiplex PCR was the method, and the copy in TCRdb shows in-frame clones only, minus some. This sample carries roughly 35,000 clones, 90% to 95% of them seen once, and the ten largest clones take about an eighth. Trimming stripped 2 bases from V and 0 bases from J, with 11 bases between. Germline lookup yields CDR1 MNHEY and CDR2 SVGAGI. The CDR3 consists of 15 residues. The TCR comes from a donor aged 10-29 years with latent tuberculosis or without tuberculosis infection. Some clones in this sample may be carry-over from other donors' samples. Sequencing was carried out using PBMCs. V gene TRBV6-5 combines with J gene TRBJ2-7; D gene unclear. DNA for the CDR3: TGTGCCAGCAGTTACCGTCCCTCCTACTCCTACGAGCAGTACTTC. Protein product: CASSYRPSYSYEQYF.